The clone carrying this T cell receptor (beta chain) came up many times. Its antigen is as yet unknown. This entry comes from a study of CD8 T cells in ankylosing spondylitis. Study-level results: Disease-linked clones bore a CD8+ phenotype, appearing relatively rarely in peripheral blood. Reported data indicate significant enrichment of disease-linked clones within matched ankylosing spondylitis synovial fluid.

Using its own MiXCR run on the 5' RACE reads, TCRdb lists one record per CDR3 protein. Here the sample spans about 130,000 distinct CDR3 sequences, around 9% being singletons. Germline CDR1 is DFQATT and CDR2 is SNEGSKA (reference sequence). The CDR3 has 14 amino acids. Trimming shortened V by 5 bases and J by 1 base, and 15 bases separated the two germline ends. The receptor was derived from a male donor with ankylosing spondylitis or in good health (not recorded which). The J gene is TRBJ2-7, the V gene TRBV20-1; D is unclear. Material: blood, either unsorted or a sorted T cell fraction (not recorded which). CDR3 bases: TGCAGTGCTCCAGGCGGAGAGTCTTCCTACGAGCAGTACTTC. Protein sequence: CSAPGGESSYEQYF.